This TCR beta chain was sequenced in a study of OX40 agonist ivuxolimab in advanced cancers. Clones were sequenced by immunoSEQ multiplex PCR, and TCRdb holds only the in-frame ones, with some missing. Of nearly 45,000 clones listed, more than 70% are singletons. V was clipped by 1 base and J by 8 bases, with 6 bases between them. Germline CDR1 DFQATT, CDR2 SNEGSKA (reference sequence). The CDR3 spans 11 residues. To note about this clone: Its antigen is not identified.

Autoimmune disease history or systemic immunosuppression was exclusionary. Blood draws occurred at baseline, cycle 4 day 1, and cycle 7 day 1. Study results and caveats: Determination of antigen specificity was not performed for the expanded peripheral T cells. CD4+ and CD8+ blood T cells expanded clonally by week 6 at 0.1 to 3.0 mg/kg.

Sample: CD4+ or CD8+ T cells sorted from blood, taken in a trial of the OX40 agonist ivuxolimab. The chain recombines TRBV20-1 with TRBJ1-3; D gene unclear. This TCR was sampled from an adult with an advanced solid tumor such as melanoma, head and neck, liver or kidney cancer. The CDR3 DNA sequence: TGCAGTGCTAGAGGCGCGGACACCATATATTTT. It yields the protein CSARGADTIYF.